This TCR beta chain comes out of a study of beta chain features in type 1 diabetes. Each sorted fraction was over 95% pure. This clone was seen only a few times. What it binds is unknown. The study's findings and limits: All four CD4+ subsets of Type 1 diabetes patients contained TCRB CDR3s that were moderately but significantly shorter. Sequencing the cDNA could make cells with high TCR expression show up more than they should. It was among patients, rather than healthy donors, that naive, central memory and Treg TCRB repertoires appeared more similar.

The CDR3 extends over 14 amino acids. CDR1 MGHRA and CDR2 YSYEKL come from the germline V gene. The ends were cut back, 4 bases at V and 3 bases at J, with 12 bases in the middle. The investigators reverse transcribed all of the isolated RNA, so they sequenced expressed TCRB transcripts. Clones were read by immunoSEQ multiplex PCR, and TCRdb kept only the in-frame ones, dropping some. The data contain 500,000 to 800,000 clones, 9.5% to 15% of them seen just once; the ten biggest clones take up 0.095% to 0.15%. The chain couples TRBV4-1 to TRBJ2-5, with D uncertain. This receptor was obtained from a man in his thirties or forties with type 1 diabetes. The sequenced sample consisted of naive CD4+ T cells from blood. CDR3 in DNA: TGCGCCAGCAGCCCCCTTAGAAGCGAAGAGACCCAGTACTTC. It is translated as CASSPLRSEETQYF.